This T cell receptor beta chain is drawn from a study of Graves' ophthalmopathy and Graves' hyperthyroidism. CDR1 and CDR2 (germline): SGHVS, FQNEAQ. This CDR3 contains 14 residues. The TCR beta CDR3 regions underwent amplification from RNA transcripts. HTBI primers primed a first-round RT-PCR, and a second-round multiplex PCR followed. TCRdb recomputed calls from the multiplex PCR reads with MiXCR, one row per CDR3 protein. Among over 650,000 distinct CDR3 sequences listed, 35% to 45% were seen once. This clonotype was obtained from an adult man with Graves' ophthalmopathy. Sequences were obtained from peripheral blood. This sequence joins TRBV7-8 and TRBJ2-5, with 8 positions matching TRBD1. The DNA end favors TRBJ2-1, so the J call may be wrong. CDR3 DNA sequence: TGTGCCAGCAGCTTAAGTTCAGGGGGCCGTGAGCAGTTCTTC. Protein: CASSLSSGGREQFF.